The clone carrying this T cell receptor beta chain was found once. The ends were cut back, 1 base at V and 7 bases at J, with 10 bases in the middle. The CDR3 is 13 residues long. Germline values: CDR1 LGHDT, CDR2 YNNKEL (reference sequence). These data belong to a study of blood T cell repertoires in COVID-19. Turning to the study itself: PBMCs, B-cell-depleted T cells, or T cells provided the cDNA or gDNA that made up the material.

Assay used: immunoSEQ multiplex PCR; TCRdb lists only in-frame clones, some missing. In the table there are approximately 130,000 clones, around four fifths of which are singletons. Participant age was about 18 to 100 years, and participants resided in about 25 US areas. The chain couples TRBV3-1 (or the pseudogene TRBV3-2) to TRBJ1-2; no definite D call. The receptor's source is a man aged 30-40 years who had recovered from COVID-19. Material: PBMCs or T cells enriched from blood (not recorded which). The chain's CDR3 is CASSQVSVSGYTF. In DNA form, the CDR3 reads TGTGCCAGCAGCCAAGTCAGCGTCAGTGGCTACACCTTC.